This entry features one TCR beta chain sequence. Its antigen is not known. The entry originates in a study of shared clonotypes between healthy human individuals. The CDR3 covers 16 residues. V trimming: 6 bases; J trimming: 1 base; junction bases outside the gene matches: 8. The germline gives CDR1 ENHRY, CDR2 SYGVKD. TCRdb's table, derived via immunoSEQ multiplex PCR, lists solely in-frame clones and lacks some. This sample carries about 670,000 clones, 60% to 80% of them seen once, and the ten largest clones take around 1.8%. Notes on the study in general: There were few donors, and this limited the genetic and exposure-history diversity represented. A generally larger estimated richness was seen in naive subsets than in memory subsets.

The V and J genes are TRBV10-3 and TRBJ2-3, with 9 bases aligning to TRBD2. The sequence was obtained from a woman in her 30s in good health. The sequenced sample was memory CD4+ T cells sorted from blood. Stated subset: CD45RA-negative fraction. The CDR3 spells CAISLLAGVGTDTQYF. The CDR3, as DNA: TGTGCCATCAGCCTCTTAGCGGGGGTGGGCACAGATACGCAGTATTTT.